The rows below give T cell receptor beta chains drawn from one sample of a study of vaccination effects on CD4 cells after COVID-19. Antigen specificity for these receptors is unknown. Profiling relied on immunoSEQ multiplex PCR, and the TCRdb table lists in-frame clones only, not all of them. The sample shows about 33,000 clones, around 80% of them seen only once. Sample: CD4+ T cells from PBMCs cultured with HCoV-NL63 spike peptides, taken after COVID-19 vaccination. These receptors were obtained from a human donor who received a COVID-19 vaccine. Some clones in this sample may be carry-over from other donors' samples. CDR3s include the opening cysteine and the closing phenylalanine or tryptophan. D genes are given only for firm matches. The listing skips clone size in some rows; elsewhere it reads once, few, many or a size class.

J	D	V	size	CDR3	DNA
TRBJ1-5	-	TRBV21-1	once	CASSKALGGCNQPQHF	TGTGCCAGCAGCAAAGCGCTTGGCGGCTGCAATCAGCCCCAGCATTTT
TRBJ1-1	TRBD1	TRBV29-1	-	CSVDRTGGTEAFF	TGCAGCGTGGATCGGACAGGGGGCACTGAAGCTTTCTTT
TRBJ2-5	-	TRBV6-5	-	CACAGGRPQETQYF	TGTGCCTGCGCCGGGGGCCGACCCCAAGAGACCCAGTACTTC
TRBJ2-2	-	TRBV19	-	CASNLRGGTGELFF	TGTGCCAGCAATTTAAGGGGGGGCACCGGGGAGCTGTTTTTT
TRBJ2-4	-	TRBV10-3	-	CAISESRSALAKNIQYF	TGTGCCATCAGTGAGTCTCGATCGGCGCTAGCCAAAAACATTCAGTACTTC
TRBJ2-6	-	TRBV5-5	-	CASRKGGLFPGANVLTF	TGTGCCAGCCGAAAAGGGGGGCTTTTCCCTGGGGCCAACGTCCTGACTTTC
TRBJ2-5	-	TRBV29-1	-	CSVSPRRGQETQYF	TGCAGCGTCTCCCCCCGACGGGGGCAAGAGACCCAGTACTTC
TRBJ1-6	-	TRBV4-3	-	CASSPREQGSSYNSPLHF	TGCGCCAGCAGCCCCCGTGAACAGGGAAGCTCCTATAATTCACCCCTCCACTTT
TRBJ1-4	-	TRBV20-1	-	CSASQGPNEKLFF	TGCAGTGCTAGTCAGGGACCTAATGAAAAACTGTTTTTT
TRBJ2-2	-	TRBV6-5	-	CASSRAGRAGELFF	TGTGCCAGCAGTAGGGCCGGACGTGCCGGGGAGCTGTTTTTT
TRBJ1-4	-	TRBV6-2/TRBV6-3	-	CASSYSPGPNEKLFF	TGTGCCAGCAGTTACTCGCCAGGACCAAATGAAAAACTGTTTTTT
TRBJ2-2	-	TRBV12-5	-	CASALDYSNTGELFF	TGTGCTAGTGCCCTAGACTACTCGAACACCGGGGAGCTGTTTTTT
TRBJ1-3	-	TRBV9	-	CASSVDGYSGNTIYF	TGTGCCAGCAGCGTAGACGGATACTCTGGAAACACCATATATTTT
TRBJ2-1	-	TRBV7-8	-	CASSLAAGRFF	TGTGCCAGCAGCTTAGCAGCGGGCCGCTTCTTC
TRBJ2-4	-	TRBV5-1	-	CASSSRDGNIQYF	TGCGCCAGCAGCTCCCGGGACGGAAACATTCAGTACTTC
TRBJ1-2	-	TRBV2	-	CASSVQPDYGYTF	TGTGCCAGCAGTGTCCAGCCGGACTATGGCTACACCTTC
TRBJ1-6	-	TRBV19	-	CATSRASQLLIRNSPLHF	TGTGCCACCTCTCGAGCATCTCAACTGCTTATCCGCAATTCACCCCTCCACTTT
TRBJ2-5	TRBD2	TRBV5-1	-	CASSPRQWTSGKGETQYF	TGCGCCAGCAGCCCACGGCAATGGACTAGCGGAAAGGGGGAGACCCAGTACTTC
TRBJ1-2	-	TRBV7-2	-	CASSPRPPGPSNYGYTF	TGTGCCAGCAGCCCTAGACCTCCGGGACCGTCTAACTATGGCTACACCTTC
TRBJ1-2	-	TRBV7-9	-	CASRNTGSYGYTF	TGTGCCAGCAGAAATACAGGAAGCTATGGCTACACCTTC
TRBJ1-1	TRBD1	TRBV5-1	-	CASSFGQDTEAFF	TGCGCCAGCAGCTTTGGACAGGACACTGAAGCTTTCTTT
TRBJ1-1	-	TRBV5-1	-	CASSLSKSGAGTEAFF	TGCGCCAGCAGCTTGTCCAAATCGGGGGCAGGGACTGAAGCTTTCTTT
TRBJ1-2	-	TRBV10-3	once	CAISDGVRYGYTF	TGTGCCATCAGTGATGGGGTCCGCTATGGCTACACCTTC
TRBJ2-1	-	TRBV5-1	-	CASSLDSRIEQFF	TGCGCCAGCAGCTTGGACAGCCGAATTGAGCAGTTCTTC
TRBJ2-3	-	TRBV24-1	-	CATSDPLPADTQYF	TGTGCCACCAGTGATCCCCTTCCTGCAGATACGCAGTATTTT
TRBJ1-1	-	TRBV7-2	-	CASSDRGVMNTEAFF	TGTGCCAGCAGCGATCGAGGGGTTATGAACACTGAAGCTTTCTTT
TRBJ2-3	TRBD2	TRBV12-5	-	CASGLVPRWASGGVTDTQYF	TGTGCTAGTGGTTTGGTACCCCGGTGGGCTAGCGGGGGGGTCACAGATACGCAGTATTTT
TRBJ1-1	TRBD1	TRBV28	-	CASSPDRGRGTEAFF	TGTGCCAGCAGCCCTGACAGGGGCCGGGGGACTGAAGCTTTCTTT
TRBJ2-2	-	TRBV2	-	CASSPNDVNTGELFF	TGTGCCAGCAGTCCAAACGACGTAAACACCGGGGAGCTGTTTTTT